The present T cell receptor (beta chain) was sequenced within a study of T cells in Graves' hyperthyroidism and ophthalmopathy. The diagnoses drew upon clinical symptoms, serum thyroxine and TRAb, thyroid ultrasound and orbital computed tomography. This clonotype has just a few counts. Amplified TCR beta CDR3 regions derived from RNA transcripts. An initial round of RT-PCR targeting the TCR CDR3 relied on the HTBI primer set. Using its own MiXCR run on the multiplex PCR reads, TCRdb lists one record per CDR3 protein. Among under 350,000 distinct CDR3 sequences listed, roughly 18% were seen once. The CDR3 covers 16 residues. J was trimmed by 0 bases and V by 0 bases; bases with no gene match: 5. CDR1 SQVTM and CDR2 ANQGSEA come from the germline V gene.

This clonotype originated in a woman between 45 and 60 years old with Graves' hyperthyroidism. The chain employs TRBV29-1 and TRBJ1-1, with 9 bases that match TRBD1. Sequenced input: blood. In DNA form, the CDR3 reads TGCAGCGTTGAAGATCCGGGGACAGGGCTGAACACTGAAGCTTTCTTT. This translates into CSVEDPGTGLNTEAFF.